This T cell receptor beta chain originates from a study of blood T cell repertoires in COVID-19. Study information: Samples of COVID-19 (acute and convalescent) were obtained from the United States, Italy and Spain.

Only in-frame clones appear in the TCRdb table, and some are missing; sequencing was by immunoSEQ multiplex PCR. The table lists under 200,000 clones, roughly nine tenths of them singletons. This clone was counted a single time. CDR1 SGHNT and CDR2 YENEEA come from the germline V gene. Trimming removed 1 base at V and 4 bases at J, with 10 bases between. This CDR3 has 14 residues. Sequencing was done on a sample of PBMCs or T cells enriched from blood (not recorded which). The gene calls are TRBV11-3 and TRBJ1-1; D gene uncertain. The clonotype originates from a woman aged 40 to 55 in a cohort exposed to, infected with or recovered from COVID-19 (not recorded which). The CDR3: CASSLVTLGTEAFF. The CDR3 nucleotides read TGTGCCAGCAGCTTAGTCACCCTAGGCACTGAAGCTTTCTTT.